The present TCR beta chain was sequenced within a study of OX40 agonist ivuxolimab in advanced cancers. Study context: Treatment of patients was with ivuxolimab, an agonistic anti-OX40 (CD134) antibody.

Study-wide results and limits: Near-lowest levels of clonal expansion characterized partial responders at 0.1-3.0 mg/kg.

The protocol was immunoSEQ multiplex PCR, while the TCRdb copy is restricted to in-frame clones and leaves out a portion. The data show roughly 26,000 clones, about 90% seen once. Concerning this clone itself: Its antigen is undetermined.

Source: CD4+ or CD8+ T cells sorted from blood, taken in a trial of the OX40 agonist ivuxolimab. This clonotype was obtained from an adult with an advanced solid tumor such as melanoma, head and neck, liver or kidney cancer.

CDR3 DNA: TGTGCCAGCAGCCCCAATTTGTACAGGGGACACACCGGGGAGCTGTTTTTT. The encoded protein is CASSPNLYRGHTGELFF. The chain is built from TRBV9 and TRBJ2-2; 7 bases match TRBD1. The V gene end was trimmed by 4 bases and the J gene end by 3 bases; junction bases not matched to a gene: 12. This CDR3 has 17 residues. Germline V CDR1 and CDR2: SGDLS, YYNGEE.